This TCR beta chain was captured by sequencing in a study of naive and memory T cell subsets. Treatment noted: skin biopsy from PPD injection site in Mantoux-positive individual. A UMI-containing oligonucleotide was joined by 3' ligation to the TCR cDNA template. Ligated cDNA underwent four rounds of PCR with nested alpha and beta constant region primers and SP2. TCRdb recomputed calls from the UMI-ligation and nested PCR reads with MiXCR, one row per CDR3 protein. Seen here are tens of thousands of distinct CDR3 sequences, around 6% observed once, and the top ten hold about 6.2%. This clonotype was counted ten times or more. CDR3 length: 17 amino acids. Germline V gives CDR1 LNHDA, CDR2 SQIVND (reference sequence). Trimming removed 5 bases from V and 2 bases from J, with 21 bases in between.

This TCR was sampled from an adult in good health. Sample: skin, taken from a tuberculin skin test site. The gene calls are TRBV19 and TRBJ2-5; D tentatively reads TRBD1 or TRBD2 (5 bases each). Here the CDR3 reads CASSPRLRDGSQETQYF. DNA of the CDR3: TGTGCCAGTAGTCCCCGGTTACGGGACGGATCGCAAGAGACCCAGTACTTC.